A selection of T cell receptor beta chains follows, all from one sample in a study of vaccination effects on CD4 cells after COVID-19. These TCRs' antigens remain unknown. Using immunoSEQ multiplex PCR, the repertoire was profiled, and TCRdb retains in-frame clones only, with some absent. Of 55,000 to 70,000 clones listed, about four fifths are singletons. Material: CD4+ T cells from PBMCs cultured with HCoV-229E spike peptides, obtained before COVID-19 vaccination. These TCRs come from a human donor who received a COVID-19 vaccine. Each CDR3 is given with its conserved first and last residue. Fields, in order: V gene, D gene, J gene, CDR3 length, CDR3 protein. The D gene is left open where the match is weak.

v_gene: TRBV6-5
d_gene: NA
j_gene: TRBJ2-3
len: 15
CDR3aa: CATLAGSKAADTQYF

v_gene: TRBV25-1
d_gene: TRBD1
j_gene: TRBJ2-5
len: 17
CDR3aa: CASSEFPRTGVGQTQYF

v_gene: TRBV19
d_gene: TRBD1
j_gene: TRBJ1-6
len: 12
CDR3aa: CATRTGGSPLHF

v_gene: TRBV9
d_gene: NA
j_gene: TRBJ2-1
len: 14
CDR3aa: CASSEKGTYNEQFF

v_gene: TRBV7-2
d_gene: NA
j_gene: TRBJ1-2
len: 14
CDR3aa: CASSLEVGTYGYTF

v_gene: TRBV19
d_gene: TRBD1
j_gene: TRBJ1-5
len: 15
CDR3aa: CASNPGQGGNQPQHF

v_gene: TRBV5-5
d_gene: TRBD2
j_gene: TRBJ2-1
len: 13
CDR3aa: CASNLGGDNEQFF

v_gene: TRBV28
d_gene: TRBD2
j_gene: TRBJ2-4
len: 16
CDR3aa: CASSNRLAGRWGIQYF

v_gene: TRBV7-3
d_gene: NA
j_gene: TRBJ1-1
len: 13
CDR3aa: CASAASKNTEAFF

v_gene: TRBV19
d_gene: NA
j_gene: TRBJ1-1
len: 15
CDR3aa: CASCPRGLMNTEAFF

v_gene: TRBV4-1
d_gene: NA
j_gene: TRBJ2-2
len: 16
CDR3aa: CASSQEGRTHTGELFF

v_gene: TRBV7-3
d_gene: TRBD1
j_gene: TRBJ2-3
len: 15
CDR3aa: CASSPDRADTDTQYF

v_gene: TRBV18
d_gene: TRBD1
j_gene: TRBJ1-2
len: 15
CDR3aa: CASSNSQGANYGYTF

v_gene: TRBV5-1
d_gene: NA
j_gene: TRBJ1-1
len: 14
CDR3aa: CASSTDITATEAFF

v_gene: TRBV18
d_gene: TRBD1
j_gene: TRBJ1-5
len: 14
CDR3aa: CASSRDRGNQPQHF

v_gene: TRBV13
d_gene: NA
j_gene: TRBJ2-1
len: 16
CDR3aa: CASSIFGGGSYNEQFF

v_gene: TRBV6-5
d_gene: NA
j_gene: TRBJ1-5
len: 12
CDR3aa: CASSTSNQPQHF

v_gene: TRBV7-2
d_gene: TRBD2
j_gene: TRBJ2-3
len: 15
CDR3aa: CASSPLRGGTDTQYF

v_gene: TRBV20-1
d_gene: TRBD1
j_gene: TRBJ1-2
len: 13
CDR3aa: CSASDRENYGYTF

v_gene: TRBV12-5
d_gene: NA
j_gene: TRBJ2-2
len: 15
CDR3aa: CASGLGHGNTGELFF

v_gene: TRBV28
d_gene: NA
j_gene: TRBJ2-3
len: 15
CDR3aa: CASPPPAAVTDTQYF

v_gene: TRBV18
d_gene: NA
j_gene: TRBJ2-1
len: 17
CDR3aa: CASSPGLRGSSYNEQFF

v_gene: TRBV6-5
d_gene: TRBD2
j_gene: TRBJ2-1
len: 14
CDR3aa: CARQVGSGGCEQFF

v_gene: TRBV6-5
d_gene: TRBD1
j_gene: TRBJ1-5
len: 15
CDR3aa: CASRTADRGNQPQHF

v_gene: TRBV11-2
d_gene: NA
j_gene: TRBJ1-1
len: 13
CDR3aa: CASSLDVNTEAFF

v_gene: TRBV6-5
d_gene: NA
j_gene: TRBJ2-2
len: 16
CDR3aa: CASSYTPGEGARELFF

v_gene: TRBV24-1
d_gene: NA
j_gene: TRBJ2-6
len: 20
CDR3aa: CATSDPRLGTVGPGANVLTF

v_gene: TRBV24-1
d_gene: NA
j_gene: TRBJ2-3
len: 14
CDR3aa: CATSDSRSTDTQYF

v_gene: TRBV18
d_gene: NA
j_gene: TRBJ1-1
len: 16
CDR3aa: CASSPSTGQWGAEAFF

v_gene: TRBV7-6
d_gene: NA
j_gene: TRBJ1-5
len: 13
CDR3aa: CASSFHSNQPQHF

v_gene: TRBV7-2
d_gene: NA
j_gene: TRBJ2-4
len: 16
CDR3aa: CASSLESSPGGYIQYF

v_gene: TRBV6-5
d_gene: NA
j_gene: TRBJ2-5
len: 15
CDR3aa: CASSYDGGAGETQYF

v_gene: TRBV7-2
d_gene: NA
j_gene: TRBJ1-5
len: 16
CDR3aa: CASSLAGTGVRQPQHF

v_gene: TRBV25-1
d_gene: NA
j_gene: TRBJ2-1
len: 14
CDR3aa: CASVSGNSNNEQFF

v_gene: TRBV4-2
d_gene: NA
j_gene: TRBJ2-5
len: 13
CDR3aa: CASSQSGGETQYF

v_gene: TRBV2
d_gene: NA
j_gene: TRBJ1-2
len: 13
CDR3aa: CASTISRGHGYTF

v_gene: TRBV7-8
d_gene: TRBD1
j_gene: TRBJ1-6
len: 13
CDR3aa: CASSYRGVSPLHF

v_gene: TRBV7-2
d_gene: NA
j_gene: TRBJ2-1
len: 13
CDR3aa: CASRQGSYNEQFF

v_gene: TRBV5-6
d_gene: NA
j_gene: TRBJ2-5
len: 14
CDR3aa: CASSLVRNQETQYF

v_gene: TRBV29-1
d_gene: NA
j_gene: TRBJ2-2
len: 11
CDR3aa: CSVGDTGELFF

v_gene: TRBV5-5
d_gene: NA
j_gene: TRBJ2-1
len: 14
CDR3aa: CASSLSQGNNEQFF

v_gene: TRBV7-3
d_gene: NA
j_gene: TRBJ1-1
len: 16
CDR3aa: CASSFLPGPINTEAFF